Below, 21 T cell receptor beta chains from the same sample are listed, as sequenced in a study of Tregs in tolerant kidney transplant recipients. Assay used: immunoSEQ multiplex PCR; TCRdb lists only in-frame clones, some missing. The data show roughly 64,000 clones, 95% to 98% seen once. The sample here was Tregs from blood, taken before the transplant. These receptors originate from a human donor who received a combined kidney and bone marrow transplant.

The chain is built from TRBV18 and TRBJ2-7; tentative D call: TRBD1 (6 bases). The CDR3 loop spans 15 amino acids. From germline, CDR1 is KGHSH and CDR2 LQKENI. The V and J ends lost 6 bases and 5 bases respectively, with 20 bases between them. The DNA of the CDR3 is TGTGCCAGCTCCCCAGGACAGTTTTATTCTCACGAGCAGTACTTC. Its translation: CASSPGQFYSHEQYF.

The chain is built from TRBV6-1 and TRBJ1-1; D not resolved. The CDR3 runs to 13 residues. Trimming removed 7 bases from V and 5 bases from J, with 14 bases in between. CDR1 and CDR2 from the germline V gene are MNHNS and SASEGT. CDR3 sequence reads: CASTKGEITEAFF. CDR3 nucleotide sequence: TGTGCCAGCACAAAGGGAGAAATTACTGAAGCTTTCTTT.

The chain is built from TRBV29-1 and TRBJ1-6; TRBD1 matches 7 bases. J lost 5 bases, V lost 5 bases, and 6 bases had no gene match. This CDR3 has 14 amino acids. The germline V gene encodes CDR1 SQVTM and CDR2 ANQGSEA. CDR3: CSVPGTVHNSPLHF. CDR3 in DNA: TGCAGCGTTCCAGGGACAGTTCATAATTCACCCCTCCACTTT.

The chain links TRBV13 to TRBJ2-7; possible D gene TRBD2, 5 bases. With 4 bases removed from V and 0 bases from J, the gap between germline ends came to 13 bases. Germline V lookup: CDR1 PRHDT, CDR2 FYEKMQ (reference sequence). The CDR3 length is 15 residues. CDR3 nucleotides: TGTGCCAGCAGCTCACTAGGCTCCCTCTCCTACGAGCAGTACTTC. Translation: CASSSLGSLSYEQYF.

The CDR3 sequence: CAWRTRGGRLSGYTF. The CDR3 DNA is TGTGCCTGGAGAACCCGGGGGGGGAGGTTGAGTGGCTACACCTTC. This sequence joins TRBV30 and TRBJ1-2; tentatively, D is TRBD1 (5 bases). Trimming took off 3 bases at V and 7 bases at J, with 21 bases between the two ends. This CDR3 region has 15 residues. Germline V gene sequence: CDR1 GTSNPN, CDR2 SVGIG (reference sequence).

This chain uses TRBV11-2 with TRBJ2-2; 9 bases are shared with TRBD2. Germline V CDR1 and CDR2: SGHAT, FQNNGV. V lost 2 bases and J lost 5; bases outside the gene matches: 12. This CDR3 has 18 residues. The CDR3 region has the DNA TGTGCCAGCAGCTTAACCCCTGCGGGAGGGCCAGGGACCGGGGAGCTGTTTTTT. Translated: CASSLTPAGGPGTGELFF. Combining the CDR3 with reference TRBV11-2 and TRBJ2-2 gives the whole variable domain EAGVAQSPRYKIIEKRQSVAFWCNPISGHATLYWYQQILGQGPKLLIQFQNNGVVDDSQLPKDRFSAERLKGVDSTLKIQPAKLEDSAVYLCASSLTPAGGPGTGELFFGEGSRLTVL.

The chain is built from TRBV30 and TRBJ2-3; maybe TRBD1 (6 bases). CDR1 is GTSNPN, CDR2 SVGIG, per germline (reference sequence). The CDR3 is made up of 14 amino acids. Trimming took 4 bases from V and 1 from J, leaving 12 bases between them. The CDR3 loop is CAWNQQGGTDTQYF. The CDR3 DNA follows: TGTGCCTGGAACCAACAGGGCGGCACAGATACGCAGTATTTT.

This chain connects TRBV19 to TRBJ1-1; D not certain. The CDR3 is 14 amino acids. Germline assignment: CDR1 LNHDA and CDR2 SQIVND (reference sequence). The CDR3: CATTWRGMLTEAFF. CDR3 coding DNA: TGTGCAACTACCTGGCGGGGAATGCTGACTGAAGCTTTCTTT.

The gene calls are TRBV29-1 and TRBJ1-2, with a tentative D call TRBD1 (6 bases). V lost 6 bases and J lost 4, with 12 bases in between. This CDR3 contains 12 residues. Germline-derived CDR1 and CDR2 are SQVTM and ANQGSEA. In nucleotides, the CDR3 is TGCAGCGTAGACAGGACAGTCTATGGCTACACCTTC. It translates to CSVDRTVYGYTF.

The chain employs TRBV19 and TRBJ1-2; no reliable D call. The CDR3 loop spans 12 amino acids. Per the germline V gene, CDR1 is LNHDA and CDR2 is SQIVND (reference sequence). Trimming cost V 4 bases and J 4 bases, with 7 bases left between them. The CDR3 DNA sequence: TGTGCCAGTAGTACACTAGGCTATGGCTACACCTTC. Encoded protein: CASSTLGYGYTF.

This clone was seen just once. The chain uses TRBV4-1 and TRBJ1-4, with D tentatively TRBD1 (5 bases). Trimming left V 3 bases short and J 4 bases short, with 18 bases between. Germline assignment: CDR1 MGHRA and CDR2 YSYEKL. The CDR3 length is 17 residues. CDR3 sequence (DNA): TGCGCCAGCAGCCACTCCATCCCAGGGTATGTTAATGAAAAACTGTTTTTT. Amino acids: CASSHSIPGYVNEKLFF.

The rearrangement links TRBV11-3 to TRBJ2-7, with D perhaps matching TRBD1 (6 bases). The CDR3 covers 13 residues. Germline V gene data show CDR1 as SGHNT and CDR2 as YENEEA. Deletions cut 1 base from V and 6 bases from J, with 10 bases between. The CDR3 reads CASSLGRGPEQYF. For the CDR3, the DNA is TGTGCCAGCAGCTTAGGCAGGGGCCCCGAGCAGTACTTC.

The chain joins TRBV5-5 to TRBJ1-2; D is ambiguous. Germline CDR1 reads SGHKS; CDR2 reads YYEKEE (reference sequence). The V end lost 2 bases, the J end lost 8 bases, and 13 bases lay between the germline ends. CDR3 length equals 13 residues. The CDR3 sequence: CASSLVPEGGYTF. DNA for the CDR3: TGTGCCAGCAGCTTAGTTCCGGAGGGAGGCTACACCTTC.

The V gene is TRBV7-2, the J gene TRBJ2-2, with 10 bases identical to TRBD2. V shed 5 bases and J 7 bases; nucleotides not matched to a gene: 16. CDR1 SGHTA and CDR2 FQGNSA come from the germline V gene. CDR3 size: 18 residues. As DNA, the CDR3 is TGTGCCAGCAGCCCACAGGCTAGCGGGGGCCTCAGGGGCGGGGAGCTGTTTTTT. Encoded protein: CASSPQASGGLRGGELFF.

This clone has only one observation. V gene TRBV9 combines with J gene TRBJ2-5; perhaps TRBD2 as D (5 bases). Germline V gives CDR1 SGDLS, CDR2 YYNGEE. This CDR3 comprises 12 residues. V was pared by 9 bases and J by 5 bases, with 14 bases between. The CDR3 region has the DNA TGTGCCACCGAAACTAGGGTTGAGACCCAGTACTTC. It codes for CATETRVETQYF. Complete variable domain (other parts from reference TRBV9 and TRBJ2-5): DSGVTQTPKHLITATGQRVTLRCSPRSGDLSVYWYQQSLDQGLQFLIQYYNGEERAKGNILERFSAQQFPDLHSELNLSSLELGDSALYFCATETRVETQYFGPGTRLLVL.

This chain links TRBV6-4 with TRBJ2-1; weak D call: TRBD1 (6 bases). The CDR3 totals 15 residues. Germline-derived CDR1 and CDR2 are MRHNA and SNTAGT. Trimming left V 7 bases short and J 3 bases short, with 16 bases between. Here the CDR3 reads CASTKDSQFYNEQFF. The CDR3 bases are TGTGCCAGCACGAAGGACAGCCAATTCTACAATGAGCAGTTCTTC.

The chain has TRBV7-2 and TRBJ1-2; D uncertain. Germline CDR1 reads SGHTA; CDR2 reads FQGNSA. V was trimmed by 4 bases and J by 4 bases, leaving 13 bases between them. This CDR3 spans 14 amino acids. The CDR3 sequence: CASSYLRQSYGYTF. The DNA for the CDR3 is TGTGCCAGCAGCTACCTCCGACAAAGCTATGGCTACACCTTC.

The chain carries TRBV9 and TRBJ2-5, with 9 bases that match TRBD2. The CDR3 loop spans 16 amino acids. CDR1 is SGDLS and CDR2 is YYNGEE in the germline V gene. Trimming took 0 bases from V and 4 from J; bases not matched to a gene: 7. The CDR3 nucleotides are TGTGCCAGCAGCGTAGGCGGGAGGGCCTCAAGAGAGACCCAGTACTTC. Its protein product is CASSVGGRASRETQYF.

This clone was seen only once. V usage is TRBV7-2 and J usage is TRBJ2-2; 12 bases line up with TRBD2. Trimming cost V 6 bases and J 4 bases; bases outside gene matches: 3. The germline CDR1 and CDR2 sequences are SGHTA and FQGNSA. The CDR3 sequence is 15 residues long. In nucleotides, the CDR3 is TGTGCCAGCAGGCTACTAGCGGGGGGCACCGGGGAGCTGTTTTTT. This gives the protein CASRLLAGGTGELFF.

This rearrangement joins TRBV28 to TRBJ1-4; D might be TRBD1 (5 bases). This CDR3 has 16 residues. Germline V CDR1 and CDR2: MDHEN, SYDVKM. V lost 6 bases and J 7 bases, leaving 21 bases between the germline ends. CDR3 nucleotides: TGTGCCAGCAGCCTATTTTCGGGGGTCGGGAGTGAAAAACTGTTTTTT. This gives the protein CASSLFSGVGSEKLFF.

The J gene is TRBJ2-5, the V gene TRBV18; 7 bases match TRBD1. Germline loops: CDR1 KGHSH, CDR2 LQKENI. The CDR3 has 16 amino acids. V was clipped by 3 bases and J by 9 bases; unmatched bases: 16. CDR3 protein: CASSPPTGQPRRSQYF. The CDR3 nucleotides are TGTGCCAGCTCACCGCCAACGGGACAGCCGAGGAGGTCCCAGTACTTC.